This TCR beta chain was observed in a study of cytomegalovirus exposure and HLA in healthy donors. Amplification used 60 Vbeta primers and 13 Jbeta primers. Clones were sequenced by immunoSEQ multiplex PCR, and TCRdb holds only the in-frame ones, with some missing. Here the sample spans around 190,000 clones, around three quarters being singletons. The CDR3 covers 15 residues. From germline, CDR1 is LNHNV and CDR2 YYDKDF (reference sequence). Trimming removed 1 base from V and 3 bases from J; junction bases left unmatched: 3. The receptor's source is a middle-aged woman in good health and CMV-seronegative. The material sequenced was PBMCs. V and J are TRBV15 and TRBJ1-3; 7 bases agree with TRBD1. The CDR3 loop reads CATSRGQGFGNTIYF. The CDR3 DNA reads TGTGCCACCAGCAGAGGACAGGGATTTGGAAACACCATATATTTT.